These 21 T cell receptor beta chains share one sample of origin, sequenced in a study of T cells after yellow fever vaccination (dated by TCRdb to about 2019). Libraries were built with 5' RACE. Sequencing was performed on an Illumina HiSeq 2500. Using fastp trimming at Q25 and MiXCR clonotype assembly, TCRdb reanalyzed the public sequencing data and kept in-frame beta chains. Under each unique CDR3 protein, matching rows form one entry showing the most common genes and DNA. Here the sample has around 46,000 distinct CDR3 sequences; roughly 7.4% occur a single time. The ten biggest clones cover less than 35% of the sample. This specimen's treatment or condition label, interpreted: live attenuated yellow fever vaccine strain. The sequences come from CD8+ T cells sorted from PBMCs, collected less than 16 days after the first yellow fever vaccination. These receptors originate from a man younger than 35 who received the YFV17D yellow fever vaccine.

This clonotype was seen repeatedly, ten times or more. The chain couples TRBV9 to TRBJ1-6; D unclear. This CDR3 is 12 amino acids long. Germline V CDR1 and CDR2: SGDLS, YYNGEE. V was shortened by 3 bases and J by 10 bases, with 8 bases between the two germline ends. The chain's CDR3 is CASSAGVSPLHF. CDR3 nucleotides: TGTGCCAGCAGCGCGGGAGTATCACCCCTCCACTTT.

This clonotype was recorded many times. CDR3 nucleotides: TGTGCCAGCAGCCCGCCTCGCGGGGGGGACACCGGGGAGCTGTTTTTT. Translation: CASSPPRGGDTGELFF. V usage is TRBV7-9 and J usage is TRBJ2-2, with 9 positions matching TRBD2. The V segment lost 5 bases and the J segment 3 bases; nucleotides outside the gene matches: 7. Germline V gene sequence: CDR1 SEHNR, CDR2 FQNEAQ (reference sequence). The CDR3 is 16 amino acids. Full variable domain (missing parts from reference TRBV7-9 and TRBJ2-2): DTGVSQNPRHKITKRGQNVTFRCDPISEHNRLYWYRQTLGQGPEFLTYFQNEAQLEKSRLLSDRFSAERPKGSFSTLEIQRTEQGDSAMYLCASSPPRGGDTGELFFGEGSRLTVL.

This rearrangement joins TRBV12-3 or TRBV12-4 to TRBJ2-5, with TRBD2 as a possible D gene (6 bases). This CDR3 comprises 15 residues. V lost 7 bases, J lost 2 bases, and 17 bases lay in between. The CDR3 loop reads CASTSFGTVQETQYF. In DNA form, the CDR3 reads TGTGCCAGCACTTCATTTGGGACTGTACAAGAGACCCAGTACTTC.

This clonotype was counted at least ten times. The chain carries TRBV7-9 and TRBJ1-1; no reliable D call. This CDR3 has 10 residues. CDR1 and CDR2 from the germline V gene are SEHNR and FQNEAQ (reference sequence). The V end lost 1 base, the J end lost 8 bases, and 2 bases lay between the germline ends. This chain's CDR3 is CASSLEEAFF. The CDR3, as DNA: TGTGCCAGCAGCTTAGAGGAAGCTTTCTTT.

This clonotype was picked up a small number of times. The chain joins TRBV5-4 to TRBJ1-1, with D maybe TRBD1 (5 bases). This CDR3 is 13 amino acids long. Germline-derived CDR1 and CDR2 are SGHNT and YYREEE (reference sequence). V was trimmed by 1 base and J by 5 bases, leaving 9 bases between them. CDR3 region: CASSLSAGTEAFF. The CDR3, as DNA: TGTGCCAGCAGCTTGTCTGCAGGGACTGAAGCTTTCTTT.

This clonotype was observed many times. The gene calls are TRBV29-1 and TRBJ2-5; either TRBD1 or TRBD2 may fit D (5 bases each). The CDR3 consists of 12 residues. In germline, CDR1 is SQVTM, CDR2 ANQGSEA. V was clipped by 5 bases and J by 5 bases, with 12 bases between them. CDR3 loop: CSVLPGRETQYF. CDR3 coding DNA: TGCAGCGTTCTCCCGGGGCGGGAGACCCAGTACTTC.

The chain couples TRBV11-2 to TRBJ1-1; D uncertain. CDR1 SGHAT and CDR2 FQNNGV come from the germline V gene. The CDR3 length is 13 residues. Trimming took off 3 bases at V and 5 bases at J, with 10 bases between the two ends. This CDR3 reads CASSFEVETEAFF. The CDR3, as DNA: TGTGCCAGCAGCTTCGAAGTAGAGACTGAAGCTTTCTTT.

This clonotype appeared many times. This rearrangement joins TRBV4-3 to TRBJ1-1; 11 positions agree with TRBD1. V was clipped by 4 bases and J by 2 bases; unmatched bases: 3. CDR3 length: 15 amino acids. CDR1 is LGHNA, CDR2 YSLEER, per germline. The CDR3 sequence: CASSLGQGANTEAFF. The CDR3 DNA sequence: TGCGCCAGCAGCCTCGGACAGGGGGCTAACACTGAAGCTTTCTTT.

This clonotype was recorded a few times. The chain combines TRBV4-3 with TRBJ2-3, with TRBD2 matching 11 bases. The CDR3 totals 18 residues. CDR1 and CDR2 from the germline V gene are LGHNA and YSLEER. With V trimmed by 0 bases and J by 5 bases, 10 bases remained unmatched. The chain's CDR3 is CASSQDSPSGGRGDTQYF. CDR3 DNA sequence: TGCGCCAGCAGCCAAGATTCCCCTAGCGGGGGGCGTGGAGATACGCAGTATTTT.

Comments on this clonotype: A read error may explain this, as a much larger clone is one base away. The chain uses TRBV5-1 and TRBJ2-1; TRBD2 matches 8 bases. This CDR3 is 18 amino acids long. V shed 3 bases and J 3 bases; nucleotides not matched to a gene: 14. The germline gives CDR1 SGHRS, CDR2 YFSETQ. CDR3 sequence: CASSSKIAGGAVYNEQFF. In DNA form, the CDR3 reads TGCGCCAGCAGCTCGAAAATCGCCGGGGGGGCTGTCTACAATGAGCAGTTCTTC.

This clonotype has a count of ten or more. The CDR3 region is CASSSDPESDTQYF. The CDR3 bases are TGTGCCAGCAGCAGCGATCCCGAGTCGGATACGCAGTATTTT. J is TRBJ2-3 and V is TRBV11-2; D unclear. The CDR3 consists of 14 residues. CDR1 and CDR2 (germline): SGHAT, FQNNGV. Trimming stripped 5 bases from V and 6 bases from J, with 15 bases between.

V and J are TRBV5-5 and TRBJ2-1, with 7 positions matching TRBD1. J was trimmed by 1 base and V by 3 bases; bases with no gene match: 4. Germline V CDR1 and CDR2: SGHKS, YYEKEE (reference sequence). The CDR3 is made up of 15 amino acids. The chain's CDR3 is CASSSYRGSYNEQFF. CDR3 DNA: TGTGCCAGCAGCTCTTACAGGGGATCCTACAATGAGCAGTTCTTC.

This clonotype was recorded at least ten times. The rearrangement links TRBV3-1 to TRBJ2-1; 7 bases fit TRBD1. V lost 3 bases and J lost 5; bases outside the gene matches: 7. This CDR3 comprises 15 residues. Germline V gene sequence: CDR1 LGHDT, CDR2 YNNKEL (reference sequence). The CDR3 loop is CASSQAGTVNNEQFF. CDR3 in DNA: TGTGCCAGCAGCCAGGCCGGGACAGTAAACAATGAGCAGTTCTTC.

This clonotype was seen repeatedly, ten times or more. The genes are TRBV11-2 and TRBJ2-7; 10 nucleotides line up with TRBD2. The germline gives CDR1 SGHAT, CDR2 FQNNGV. The junction had 1 base not matched to a gene; V was cut back by 1 base and J by 4 bases. The length of the CDR3 is 14 residues. As DNA, the CDR3 is TGTGCCAGCAGCTTAGGAGCGGGGGGGTACGAGCAGTACGTC. Translating gives CASSLGAGGYEQYV.

Remarks on this clonotype: A much larger clone lies a single base off, so this may be a read error. The chain couples TRBV7-2 to TRBJ2-3, with D possibly TRBD2 on 6 matching bases. The germline V gene encodes CDR1 SGHTA and CDR2 FQGNSA. Trimming took 4 bases from V and 1 from J, leaving 18 bases between them. The CDR3 has 17 amino acids. The CDR3 protein is CASSSALAAAGTDTQYF. CDR3 sequence (DNA): TGTGCCAGCAGCTCGGCTTTAGCGGCTGCAGGCACAGATACGCAGTATTTT.

In this sample, this clonotype turned up many times. This rearrangement joins TRBV18 to TRBJ2-5; D gene uncertain. Germline CDR1 reads KGHSH; CDR2 reads LQKENI. V lost 6 bases and J 2 bases, leaving 13 bases between the germline ends. The CDR3 contains 14 residues. CDR3 sequence (DNA): TGTGCCAGCTCTCGGAAACTTGGACAAGAGACCCAGTACTTC. The encoded protein is CASSRKLGQETQYF.

The chain links TRBV7-9 to TRBJ2-2; tentatively, D is TRBD1 (6 bases). There are 16 residues in the CDR3. The V gene lost 5 bases and the J gene lost 4 bases, with 17 bases spanning the gap. CDR1 is SEHNR, CDR2 FQNEAQ, per germline (reference sequence). The chain's CDR3 is CASSAPLTGSTGELFF. The CDR3 bases are TGTGCCAGCAGCGCTCCCCTTACAGGGAGCACCGGGGAGCTGTTTTTT.

This clonotype was recorded many times. DNA for the CDR3: TGTGCCAGCAGCTACATTCCCAGTGGTTCCTACGAGCAGTACTTC. Translation: CASSYIPSGSYEQYF. The rearrangement links TRBV7-2 to TRBJ2-7; D is ambiguous. The CDR3 sequence is 15 residues long. The ends were cut back, 4 bases at V and 1 base at J, with 14 bases in the middle. Germline V CDR1 and CDR2: SGHTA, FQGNSA. Complete variable domain (other parts from reference TRBV7-2 and TRBJ2-7): GAGVSQSPSNKVTEKGKDVELRCDPISGHTALYWYRQSLGQGLEFLIYFQGNSAPDKSGLPSDRFSAERTGGSVSTLTIQRTQQEDSAVYLCASSYIPSGSYEQYFGPGTRLTVT.

This clonotype was observed at least ten times. The CDR3, as DNA: TGCAGCGTTGAAGGACCGTCAAGGGCCACCGGGGAGCTGTTTTTT. Its protein product is CSVEGPSRATGELFF. The chain has TRBV29-1 and TRBJ2-2, with D uncertain. This CDR3 contains 15 residues. The V gene's germline CDR1 is SQVTM and CDR2 ANQGSEA. The ends were cut back, 1 base at V and 4 bases at J, with 13 bases in the middle.

The sample holds many counts of this clonotype. This CDR3 reads CASSSRLMGEQFF. The CDR3 DNA reads TGTGCCAGCAGTTCTAGACTCATGGGTGAGCAGTTCTTC. The chain joins TRBV27 to TRBJ2-1; D uncertain. The V end lost 4 bases, the J end lost 9 bases, and 13 bases lay between the germline ends. This CDR3 has 13 amino acids. The germline CDR1 and CDR2 sequences are MNHEY and SMNVEV (reference sequence).

This chain links TRBV5-8 with TRBJ2-1; D call uncertain. The CDR3 runs 14 residues. V lost 9 bases and J 5 bases, leaving 18 bases between the germline ends. Looked up from germline, CDR1 is SGHTS and CDR2 is YDEGEE. CDR3 nucleotides: TGTGCCATCGGCCCCGAGCGCCGGCACAATGAGCAGTTCTTC. Translated: CAIGPERRHNEQFF.